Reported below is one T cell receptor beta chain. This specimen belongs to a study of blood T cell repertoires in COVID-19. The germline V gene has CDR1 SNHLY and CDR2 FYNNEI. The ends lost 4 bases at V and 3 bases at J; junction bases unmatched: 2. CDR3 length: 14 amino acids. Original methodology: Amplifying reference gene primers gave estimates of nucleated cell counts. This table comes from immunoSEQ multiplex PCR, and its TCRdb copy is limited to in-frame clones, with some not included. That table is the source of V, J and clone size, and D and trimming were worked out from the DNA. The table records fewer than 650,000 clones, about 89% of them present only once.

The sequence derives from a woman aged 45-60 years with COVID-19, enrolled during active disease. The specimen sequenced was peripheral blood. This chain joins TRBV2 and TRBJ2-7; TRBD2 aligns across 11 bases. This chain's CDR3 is CASSGTSGFYEQYF. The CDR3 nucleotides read TGTGCCAGCAGTGGGACTAGCGGGTTCTACGAGCAGTACTTC.